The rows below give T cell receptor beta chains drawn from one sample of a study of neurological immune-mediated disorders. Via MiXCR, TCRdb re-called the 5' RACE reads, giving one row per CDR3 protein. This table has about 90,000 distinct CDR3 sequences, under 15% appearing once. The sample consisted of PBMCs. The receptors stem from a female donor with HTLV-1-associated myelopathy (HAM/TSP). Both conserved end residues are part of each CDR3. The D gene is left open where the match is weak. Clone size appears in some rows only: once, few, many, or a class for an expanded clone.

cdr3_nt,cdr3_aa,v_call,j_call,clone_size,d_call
TGCGCCAGCAGCTTGGTCAGCGGGCCGGCCTACGAGCAGTACTTC,CASSLVSGPAYEQYF,TRBV5-1,TRBJ2-7,many,NA
TGTGCCAGCAGCTTAGCCTGGTCGGGGGGGCCGGGGAATACGCAGTATTTT,CASSLAWSGGPGNTQYF,TRBV7-2,TRBJ2-3,many,TRBD2
TGTGCCAGCAGCCTTGACTCGAAGGAGTATGGCTACACCTTC,CASSLDSKEYGYTF,TRBV11-2,TRBJ1-2,many,NA
TGCGCCAGCAGCCTTGATGGGTTAGGGGGGGGCTCCTACAATGAGCAGTTCTTC,CASSLDGLGGGSYNEQFF,TRBV5-1,TRBJ2-1,many,NA
NA,CASSIYLCSVGNQGNEQFF,TRBV9,TRBJ2-1,once,NA
TGCGCCAGCAGCTTGGATCCGGGACAAACAGATACGCAGTATTTT,CASSLDPGQTDTQYF,TRBV5-1,TRBJ2-3,many,NA
TGTGCCAGCAGAATAAGCGGGGGCTCCTACGAGCAGTACTTC,CASRISGGSYEQYF,TRBV2,TRBJ2-7,many,TRBD2
TGCAGTGCTAGTCTGGGGGGCCCCACCGGGGAGCTGTTTTTT,CSASLGGPTGELFF,TRBV20-1,TRBJ2-2,many,NA
TGTGCCAGCCTTCTTACAGGGAACTATGGCTACACCTTC,CASLLTGNYGYTF,TRBV7-9,TRBJ1-2,many,NA
TGTGCCAGCCTGGGTGAGGAGGAGACCCAGTACTTC,CASLGEEETQYF,TRBV7-9,TRBJ2-5,many,NA
TGCGCCAGCAGCTTGGAGGGGAGCTCCTACAATGAGCAGTTCTTC,CASSLEGSSYNEQFF,TRBV5-1,TRBJ2-1,many,NA
TGCGCCAGCAGGGACCGGGGGCAATCCTACGAGCAGTACTTC,CASRDRGQSYEQYF,TRBV10-2,TRBJ2-7,few,NA
TGTGCCAGCAGCTTGGCGGGGGACAGGCCCTACAATGAGCAGTTCTTC,CASSLAGDRPYNEQFF,TRBV5-4,TRBJ2-1,many,TRBD1
TGTGCCACCAGTGATTTTAAAGCAGCCGGGGAGCTGTTTTTT,CATSDFKAAGELFF,TRBV24-1,TRBJ2-2,many,NA
TGTGCCAGCAGCTGGGGACAGGGTGCCGGGGAGCTGTTTTTT,CASSWGQGAGELFF,TRBV5-5,TRBJ2-2,many,TRBD1
TGTGCCAGCAGCTTGACAGGGATCTCCTACGAGCAGTACTTC,CASSLTGISYEQYF,TRBV5-6,TRBJ2-7,many,NA
TGTGCCACCAGCAGAGATGCGGATACGCAGTATTTT,CATSRDADTQYF,TRBV15,TRBJ2-3,many,NA
TGCGCCAGCAGCTTTCTGACACCCGAGACTAGCGGGGGGGCGTTGGAGCAGTACTTC,CASSFLTPETSGGALEQYF,TRBV5-1,TRBJ2-7,many,TRBD2
TGTGCCAGCAGCCGGGGGCCGATCACCGGGGAGCTGTTTTTT,CASSRGPITGELFF,TRBV9,TRBJ2-2,NA,NA
TGCAGTGCTAGCCCCGCAGGAGTCAATCAGCCCCAGCATTTT,CSASPAGVNQPQHF,TRBV20-1,TRBJ1-5,many,NA
TGTGCCAGCAGCACGGGACAGGGATATGGCAACGAGCAGTACTTC,CASSTGQGYGNEQYF,TRBV9,TRBJ2-7,NA,TRBD1
TGCAGTGCTGTCCACTCAAGAGCCTACGAGCAGTACTTC,CSAVHSRAYEQYF,TRBV20-1,TRBJ2-7,many,NA
TGCAGTGCTAGTCTCGGACTAGCCCAAACCTACGAGCAGTACTTC,CSASLGLAQTYEQYF,TRBV20-1,TRBJ2-7,NA,TRBD2
TGCGCCAGCAGCGGTCCGGGACAGACTACAGATACGCAGTATTTT,CASSGPGQTTDTQYF,TRBV5-1,TRBJ2-3,many,TRBD1
TGCGCCAGCAGCCCCGTGACAGGGGGCCGAGAGACCCAGTACTTC,CASSPVTGGRETQYF,TRBV5-1,TRBJ2-5,many,TRBD1
TGTGCCAGCAGCCAAGGGGGCTTCGAGACCCAGTACTTC,CASSQGGFETQYF,TRBV7-9,TRBJ2-5,many,TRBD1
TGTGCCAGTAGTCCGGGACAGGGGGCAGTGACTAATGAAAAACTGTTTTTT,CASSPGQGAVTNEKLFF,TRBV25-1,TRBJ1-4,NA,TRBD1
TGTGCCAGCTGGACAGGCTACGATACGCAGTATTTT,CASWTGYDTQYF,TRBV5-5,TRBJ2-3,many,TRBD1
TGCGCCAGCAGCTTGGAGCGGGGGAGCACAGATACGCAGTATTTT,CASSLERGSTDTQYF,TRBV5-1,TRBJ2-3,many,TRBD2
TGTGCCAGCAGCCCGGACGGCGGGGGTGATTCACCCCTCCACTTT,CASSPDGGGDSPLHF,TRBV5-6,TRBJ1-6,many,NA
TGTGCCAGCAGCTTAGCCCTTGATCCTCGCGTCTACGAGCAGTACTTC,CASSLALDPRVYEQYF,TRBV5-6,TRBJ2-7,many,NA
TGTGCCAGCAGCCTTGGATGGGGGTGCGGGAATCAGCCCCAGCATTTT,CASSLGWGCGNQPQHF,TRBV5-6,TRBJ1-5,many,NA
TGTGCCAGCAGCCATCTGACTGCAGCTAGCACAGATACGCAGTATTTT,CASSHLTAASTDTQYF,TRBV7-8,TRBJ2-3,many,NA
TGCGCCAGCAGCCTCCTAGCGGGGGGGTTTCACAATGAGCAGTTCTTC,CASSLLAGGFHNEQFF,TRBV4-1,TRBJ2-1,many,TRBD2
TGTGCCAGCAGCTCCCGCGTCGAGTCAGATACGCAGTATTTT,CASSSRVESDTQYF,TRBV7-2,TRBJ2-3,many,NA
TGTGCCAGCAGTTTCCCAGATCAGCCCCAGCATTTT,CASSFPDQPQHF,TRBV12-3/TRBV12-4,TRBJ1-5,many,NA
TGTGCCAGCAGCTTTCCCAGCTCCTACGAGCAGTACTTC,CASSFPSSYEQYF,TRBV7-9,TRBJ2-7,many,NA
TGCGCCAGCAGCCCCATTGCGACTCCTTCTGAGGTGTACTTC,CASSPIATPSEVYF,TRBV5-1,TRBJ2-7,many,NA
TGCGCCAGCAGCGCCAAACCGAGCGGCGGCCCCAATGAGCAGTTCTTC,CASSAKPSGGPNEQFF,TRBV5-1,TRBJ2-1,NA,NA
TGCGCCAGCAGCTTAGGGTGGGACATAACGAACTACGAGCAGTACTTC,CASSLGWDITNYEQYF,TRBV5-1,TRBJ2-7,NA,NA